These 24 T cell receptor beta chains were all obtained from the same sample, sequenced in a study of siplizumab effects on memory and regulatory T cells. The assay was immunoSEQ multiplex PCR, and TCRdb's table has in-frame clones only and misses some. Among around 95,000 clones listed, 75% to 95% were seen once. The sample was CD4+ T cells sorted from blood. These receptors all come from a human donor in good health.

J is TRBJ2-5 and V is TRBV5-1, with 11 bases that match TRBD2. This CDR3 has 14 residues. Germline V gives CDR1 SGHRS, CDR2 YFSETQ. The junction had 4 bases not matched to a gene; V was cut back by 4 bases and J by 5 bases. The CDR3 nucleotides read TGCGCCAGCAGCATTAGCGGGGGGGCCGAGACCCAGTACTTC. Protein sequence: CASSISGGAETQYF.

The table lists this clone with a count of one. The V and J genes are TRBV7-9 and TRBJ2-5, with 10 nucleotides matching TRBD2. The germline V gene has CDR1 SEHNR and CDR2 FQNEAQ (reference sequence). The J segment lost 5 bases and the V segment lost 1 base, leaving 10 bases of the junction unmatched. This CDR3 contains 17 residues. In nucleotides, the CDR3 is TGTGCCAGCAGCTTAGGGGGGACTAGCGCGGGCGAGGAGACCCAGTACTTC. Protein sequence: CASSLGGTSAGEETQYF.

V and J are TRBV18 and TRBJ1-4; 8 bases map to TRBD1. CDR1 is KGHSH and CDR2 is LQKENI in the germline V gene. The CDR3 covers 15 residues. V shed 3 bases, J shed 7 bases, and the junction held 7 bases outside the gene matches. The chain's CDR3 is CASSPSAGGLEKLFF. Written as DNA, the CDR3 is TGTGCCAGCTCACCGTCGGCAGGGGGCCTTGAAAAACTGTTTTTT.

The chain joins TRBV18 to TRBJ2-1, with D perhaps assigned TRBD1 or TRBD2 (5 bases each). Between the trimmed V and J ends, which lost 6 bases and 7 bases, there was a span of 13 bases. CDR1 is KGHSH and CDR2 is LQKENI in the germline V gene. The CDR3 is made up of 13 amino acids. The CDR3 region has the DNA TGTGCCAGCTCCACGGGGCCGGGGAATGAGCAGTTCTTC. Its protein product is CASSTGPGNEQFF.

The V call is TRBV2, the J call TRBJ1-2; the D is unclear. CDR1 and CDR2 from the germline V gene are SNHLY and FYNNEI. Trimming shortened V by 4 bases and J by 1 base, and 7 bases separated the two germline ends. This CDR3 spans 13 amino acids. The chain's CDR3 is CASSVDYNYGYTF. CDR3 bases: TGTGCCAGCAGTGTGGATTATAACTATGGCTACACCTTC.

This clone has only one observation. The V call is TRBV7-2, the J call TRBJ2-5; TRBD2 is a possible D gene (5 bases). Per germline, CDR1 SGHTA and CDR2 FQGNSA. The CDR3 sequence is 13 residues long. V was pared by 5 bases and J by 5 bases, with 12 bases between. The CDR3: CASSPQPGETQYF. CDR3 sequence (DNA): TGTGCCAGCAGCCCACAACCGGGGGAGACCCAGTACTTC.

J is TRBJ2-1 and V is TRBV28; TRBD2 agrees at 10 bases. The germline V gene has CDR1 MDHEN and CDR2 SYDVKM. The J segment lost 7 bases and the V segment lost 6 bases, leaving 9 bases of the junction unmatched. CDR3 size: 15 residues. The CDR3 DNA reads as TGTGCCAGCAGCTCATTAGCGGGGGGTAGAAATGAGCAGTTCTTC. Residues: CASSSLAGGRNEQFF. The variable domain in full, completed from reference TRBV28 and TRBJ2-1, reads DVKVTQSSRYLVKRTGEKVFLECVQDMDHENMFWYRQDPGLGLRLIYFSYDVKMKEKGDIPEGYSVSREKKERFSLILESASTNQTSMYLCASSSLAGGRNEQFFGPGTRLTVL.

The chain carries TRBV30 and TRBJ2-7, with D possibly being TRBD1 (5 bases). The CDR3 consists of 14 residues. V lost 4 bases to trimming and J lost 3 bases, with 16 bases between them. Germline CDR1 and CDR2: GTSNPN and SVGIG (reference sequence). The CDR3 DNA reads as TGTGCCTGGACCCCCGGACAATTCGGCTACGAGCAGTACTTC. It encodes CAWTPGQFGYEQYF.

This sequence joins TRBV18 and TRBJ2-3; D may be TRBD1 (5 bases). There are 14 residues in the CDR3. The germline V gene has CDR1 KGHSH and CDR2 LQKENI. V was clipped by 1 base and J by 3 bases, with 8 bases between them. CDR3 coding DNA: TGTGCCAGCTCACCACAAGGGGCGACAGATACGCAGTATTTT. It is translated as CASSPQGATDTQYF.

This clone was recorded once. This chain links TRBV6-5 with TRBJ1-2; D is undetermined. This CDR3 has 13 residues. V was cut by 5 bases and J by 5 bases, with 12 bases left in between. In germline, CDR1 is MNHEY, CDR2 SVGAGI. The CDR3 DNA follows: TGTGCCAGCAGTGAGACCGCTAGGTATGGCTACACCTTC. Protein: CASSETARYGYTF.

The V and J genes are TRBV5-1 and TRBJ2-3; D uncertain. Per germline, CDR1 SGHRS and CDR2 YFSETQ. The CDR3 runs 13 residues. V shed 0 bases and J shed 4 bases, with 6 bases lying between them. This CDR3 is CASSLGAPDTQYF. CDR3 sequence (DNA): TGCGCCAGCAGCTTGGGGGCACCAGATACGCAGTATTTT.

This chain connects TRBV6-1 to TRBJ1-2; D unresolved. This CDR3 region has 12 residues. V lost 4 bases to trimming and J lost 8 bases, with 11 bases between them. CDR1 MNHNS and CDR2 SASEGT come from the germline V gene. CDR3 in amino acids: CASSGYIGGYTF. In DNA form, the CDR3 reads TGTGCCAGCAGTGGATATATAGGGGGCTACACCTTC.

The rearrangement uses TRBV6-1 and TRBJ1-5, with a weak D call TRBD1 (6 bases). The CDR3 runs 14 residues. CDR1 and CDR2 from the germline V gene are MNHNS and SASEGT. V was clipped by 2 bases and J by 5 bases, with 10 bases between them. The CDR3 reads CASSEQGTDQPQHF. DNA of the CDR3: TGTGCCAGCAGTGAACAGGGGACGGATCAGCCCCAGCATTTT.

The chain employs TRBV5-1 and TRBJ2-2; D may correspond to TRBD1 or TRBD2 (6 bases each). Per the germline V gene, CDR1 is SGHRS and CDR2 is YFSETQ. Deletions cut 4 bases from V and 5 bases from J, with 9 bases between. The CDR3 length is 13 residues. CDR3 residues: CASSGGGTGELFF. The CDR3 coding sequence is TGCGCCAGCAGCGGAGGGGGAACCGGGGAGCTGTTTTTT.

This clone was recorded once. The V and J genes are TRBV5-4 and TRBJ1-2, with 11 bases identical to TRBD1. The germline CDR1 and CDR2 sequences are SGHNT and YYREEE (reference sequence). This CDR3 is built from 17 residues. V shed 5 bases and J 8 bases; nucleotides not matched to a gene: 17. Here the CDR3 reads CASRNGQGARSSEGYTF. DNA of the CDR3: TGTGCCAGCAGAAACGGACAGGGGGCGCGATCCTCGGAGGGCTACACCTTC.

The chain combines TRBV11-3 with TRBJ2-2, with 7 bases fitting TRBD2. The V gene end was trimmed by 2 bases and the J gene end by 0 bases; junction bases not matched to a gene: 3. The CDR3 runs to 16 residues. Germline CDR1 is SGHNT and CDR2 is YENEEA. The DNA of the CDR3 is TGTGCCAGCAGCTTAAACGGGGGGTCGAACACCGGGGAGCTGTTTTTT. Protein sequence: CASSLNGGSNTGELFF.

The chain links TRBV10-3 to TRBJ1-1, with 7 bases aligning to TRBD1. J gave up 4 bases and V 5 bases, and 10 bases lay outside the gene matches. This CDR3 has 15 residues. The germline V gene has CDR1 ENHRY and CDR2 SYGVKD. The CDR3 reads CAISPDRIPRTEAFF. The CDR3 bases are TGTGCCATCAGTCCGGACAGGATTCCACGCACTGAAGCTTTCTTT.

V gene TRBV7-3 combines with J gene TRBJ1-1, with D uncertain. Germline V gives CDR1 SGHTA, CDR2 FQGTGA. Trimming pared 5 bases from V and 1 base from J, leaving 14 bases between. The CDR3 totals 15 residues. CDR3 sequence reads: CASSETYDSNTEAFF. In nucleotides, the CDR3 is TGTGCCAGCAGCGAGACTTACGATTCGAACACTGAAGCTTTCTTT.

The V call is TRBV19, the J call TRBJ2-1; no definite D call. This CDR3 has 14 amino acids. The V end was cut by 1 base, the J end by 7 bases, with 11 bases between. Looked up from germline, CDR1 is LNHDA and CDR2 is SQIVND (reference sequence). The CDR3 sequence is CASSIGWLGNEQFF. For the CDR3, the DNA is TGTGCCAGTAGTATAGGTTGGCTGGGGAATGAGCAGTTCTTC.

The chain couples TRBV28 to TRBJ2-7; no definite D call. With 3 bases removed from V and 2 bases from J, the gap between germline ends came to 5 bases. CDR1 and CDR2 (germline): MDHEN, SYDVKM. The CDR3 is 12 amino acids. The CDR3, as DNA: TGTGCCAGCAGTTTCGGCGCCTACGAGCAGTACTTC. The encoded protein is CASSFGAYEQYF.

Concerning this clone itself: Other DNA sequences from this sample encode an identical CDR3 as well. V gene TRBV18 combines with J gene TRBJ1-4, with TRBD1 as a possible D gene (5 bases). The CDR3 spans 14 residues. Per germline, CDR1 KGHSH and CDR2 LQKENI. The ends were cut back, 0 bases at V and 8 bases at J, with 10 bases in the middle. In DNA form, the CDR3 reads TGTGCCAGCTCACCACCGGCCGGGGACGAAAAACTGTTTTTT. Protein: CASSPPAGDEKLFF.

The J gene is TRBJ2-1, the V gene TRBV18; 9 nucleotides match TRBD1. CDR1 is KGHSH and CDR2 is LQKENI in the germline V gene. Trimming at V came to 5 bases and at J to 3 bases, leaving 8 bases not matched to a gene. The CDR3 loop spans 16 amino acids. CDR3 sequence (DNA): TGTGCCAGCTCATCCCCGGGACAGGGTATCTACAATGAGCAGTTCTTC. Its translation: CASSSPGQGIYNEQFF.

Here the CDR3 reads CASSQDGGVDNYGYTF. The CDR3 DNA follows: TGCGCCAGCAGCCAAGATGGGGGAGTTGATAACTATGGCTACACCTTC. V usage is TRBV4-3 and J usage is TRBJ1-2; D may be TRBD1 (5 bases). V was cut by 0 bases and J by 1 base, with 12 bases left in between. From germline, CDR1 is LGHNA and CDR2 YSLEER. The CDR3 is 16 amino acids.

The gene calls are TRBV7-3 and TRBJ2-2; D is possibly TRBD2 (5 bases). Looked up from germline, CDR1 is SGHTA and CDR2 is FQGTGA. Trimming left V 5 bases short and J 1 base short, with 23 bases between. The CDR3 totals 19 residues. The CDR3: CASSPRGSRRTKNTGELFF. As DNA, the CDR3 is TGTGCCAGCAGCCCCCGGGGTAGTAGACGAACTAAGAACACCGGGGAGCTGTTTTTT. The whole variable domain, remainder taken from reference TRBV7-3 and TRBJ2-2, is GAGVSQTPSNKVTEKGKYVELRCDPISGHTALYWYRQSLGQGPEFLIYFQGTGAADDSGLPNDRFFAVRPEGSVSTLKIQRTERGDSAVYLCASSPRGSRRTKNTGELFFGEGSRLTVL.